This T cell receptor (beta chain) was captured by sequencing in a study of T cell repertoires in cytomegalovirus infection. Overall study: Carrying CMV and the relevant HLA type showed in public TCR beta signatures.

Broader study findings: Carriers of CMV and the relevant HLA type were discriminated by public TCR beta frequency.

TCRdb called the reads again in MiXCR, with one record for every CDR3 protein. The sample shows some 700,000 distinct CDR3 sequences, around a third of them seen only once. This CDR3 contains 11 residues. Germline V lookup: CDR1 DFQATT, CDR2 SNEGSKA (reference sequence). V lost 5 bases, J lost 14 bases, and 13 bases lay in between. A few counts support this clonotype. The antigen is unknown. The TCR comes from a human donor in good health (CMV status not recorded). Some clones in this sample may be carry-over from other donors' samples. The starting material was cultured PBMCs, obtained from culture after CMV antigen stimulation. The chain carries TRBV20-1 and TRBJ1-6; D may be TRBD1 (6 bases). For the CDR3, the DNA is TGCAGTGCTGAAGCTACAGGGTCCCTCCACTTT. Translated: CSAEATGSLHF.